The text below deals with one TCR beta chain. The antigen remains undetermined. This entry is derived from a study of blood T cells in healthy people across ages. Overall study results and limits: TCR beta diversity, measured per million T cells, fell in a roughly linear way with age.

V dropped 6 bases and J dropped 5 bases, with 16 bases sitting between them. The germline V gene has CDR1 MGHDK and CDR2 SYGVNS. The CDR3 covers 14 residues. A second roughly 6 to 12 cycle PCR used barcoded and J-beta primers. Via MiXCR, TCRdb re-called the 5' RACE reads, giving one row per CDR3 protein. This table holds approximately 1.5 million distinct CDR3 sequences, about 35% found once. The chain combines TRBV25-1 with TRBJ2-5; D is ambiguous. The sequence derives from a woman aged 30 to 39 in good health. The sample taken for sequencing was blood. CDR3: CASRDSEIWETQYF. CDR3 in DNA: TGTGCCAGCAGAGATTCTGAAATTTGGGAGACCCAGTACTTC.